Listed below are T cell receptor beta chains from one sample, sequenced in a study of blood T cell repertoires in COVID-19. This table comes from immunoSEQ multiplex PCR, and its TCRdb copy is limited to in-frame clones, with some not included. The sample contains roughly 30,000 clones, around 90% of which appear only once. Sample: peripheral blood. The receptors shown here come from a human donor in a cohort sampled during active COVID-19. CDR3s include the opening cysteine and the closing phenylalanine or tryptophan. The D gene is left open where the match is weak. For some rows the clone size is stated as once, few or many, or as a class when expanded; others skip it.

D | J | V | size | DNA | CDR3
TRBD1 | TRBJ2-7 | TRBV2 | - | TGTGCCAGCAGTTGGCCTCCGGGACAGCGGAGCTACGAGCAGTACTTC | CASSWPPGQRSYEQYF
TRBD1 | TRBJ2-5 | TRBV18 | few | TGTGCCAGCTCACCACGACAGGGGCCTACGGAGACCCAGTACTTC | CASSPRQGPTETQYF
TRBD1 | TRBJ1-4 | TRBV6-1 | - | TGTGCCAGCAGTGATAGGGGGCGGTACGAAAAACTGTTTTTT | CASSDRGRYEKLFF
TRBD2 | TRBJ2-3 | TRBV10-3 | - | TGTGCCATCGGCGGACTAGCGGTCACAGATACGCAGTATTTT | CAIGGLAVTDTQYF
TRBD2 | TRBJ2-1 | TRBV6-4 | few | TGTGCCAGCAGTGCCGGACTAGCGGGGGAGCGCTCCTACAATGAGCAGTTCTTC | CASSAGLAGERSYNEQFF
- | TRBJ2-7 | TRBV23-1 | - | TGCGCCAGCAGTCAACCGCCGGAGACTGAGAGCTCCTACGAGCAGTACTTC | CASSQPPETESSYEQYF
TRBD1 | TRBJ1-6 | TRBV28 | - | TGTGCCAGTTTCCGGGACAGATCTTCACCCCTCCACTTT | CASFRDRSSPLHF
TRBD2 | TRBJ2-1 | TRBV5-1 | - | TGCGCCAGCGGATTTCTAGCGGAGAATGAGCAGTTCTTC | CASGFLAENEQFF
- | TRBJ1-2 | TRBV14 | - | TGTGCCAGCAGCCTATCAGGGACACGTGCTTATGGCTACACCTTC | CASSLSGTRAYGYTF
TRBD2 | TRBJ2-5 | TRBV6-5 | - | TGTGCCAGCAGGGCCGGGACTAGGGGTTCGTCGACCCAGTACTTC | CASRAGTRGSSTQYF
- | TRBJ2-7 | TRBV5-6 | - | TGTGCCAGCAGCTTGGCTCAGCAGGAAAGGTACGAGCAGTACTTC | CASSLAQQERYEQYF
TRBD2 | TRBJ2-5 | TRBV2 | - | TGTGCCAGCAGTCTCAGCGGGGGGGCGGAGGAGACCCAGTACTTC | CASSLSGGAEETQYF
TRBD1 | TRBJ1-4 | TRBV6-5 | - | TGTGCCAGCAGTCGGGACAGGATTAATGAAAAACTGTTTTTT | CASSRDRINEKLFF
TRBD1 | TRBJ1-1 | TRBV5-5 | - | TGTGCCAGCAGCTGGGCAGGGGGCGCGGGGAACACTGAAGCTTTCTTT | CASSWAGGAGNTEAFF
TRBD1 | TRBJ1-2 | TRBV19 | - | TGTGCCAGTACCCAGGGGGAGCATGGCTACACCTTC | CASTQGEHGYTF
- | TRBJ2-1 | TRBV6-1 | - | TGTGCCAGCAGTGAAGTCGAGGCAATTGGGTTCTTC | CASSEVEAIGFF
- | TRBJ1-1 | TRBV29-1 | - | TGCAGCGTGCAGCAGGGAGGAACCACTGAAGCTTTCTTT | CSVQQGGTTEAFF
- | TRBJ1-2 | TRBV11-2 | - | TGTGCCAGCAGCCCGATGGGGACAAGCTATGGCTACACCTTC | CASSPMGTSYGYTF
- | TRBJ2-2 | TRBV5-8 | - | TGTGCCAGCAGCCTGGGAAGGCCGGCGGGCACCGGGGAGCTGTTTTTT | CASSLGRPAGTGELFF
- | TRBJ1-1 | TRBV5-1 | - | TGCGCCAGCAGCCGACTTGGAACAGAATCAGGGGAAGCTTTCTTT | CASSRLGTESGEAFF
TRBD1 | TRBJ1-2 | TRBV6-5 | - | TGTGCCAGCAGTTTAGGGACAGCCCGGGACTATGGCTACACCTTC | CASSLGTARDYGYTF
- | TRBJ1-5 | TRBV19 | - | TGTGCCAGTAGTATCTTGGGCGGAGGTAACAATCAGCCCCAGCATTTT | CASSILGGGNNQPQHF
- | TRBJ2-5 | TRBV11-2 | - | TGTGCCAGCAGCCCCCCCTCCGGGGAGACCCAGTACTTC | CASSPPSGETQYF
- | TRBJ1-1 | TRBV29-1 | - | TGCAGCGGTGAGACCCCCGCGGGGATGGCTTTCTTT | CSGETPAGMAFF
- | TRBJ1-1 | TRBV27 | - | TGTGCCAGCAGTTCCCACCCGCCCGGGGCTGAAGCTTTCTTT | CASSSHPPGAEAFF